Presented here are 15 T cell receptor beta chains from one specimen sequenced in a study of low-dose radiotherapy and immunotherapy resistance in tumors. Both a constant-region primer and a V-primer adapter served to amplify TCRs across 20 to 25 PCR cycles. Each CDR3 protein is one row after TCRdb ran MiXCR on the reads. This table has about 52,000 distinct CDR3 sequences, roughly 33% appearing once. The time point was: after trial treatment. Treatment indicated: LDRT plus nivolumab, ipilimumab, low-dose cyclophosphamide and aspirin (RACIN trial). This specimen was PBMCs, taken after low-dose radiotherapy plus immunotherapy. The receptor source for this set is a male donor with rectosigmoid adenocarcinoma.

In its sample, this clonotype was seen many times. The rearrangement links TRBV7-8 to TRBJ1-2, with D tentatively TRBD1 (5 bases). CDR1 and CDR2 (germline): SGHVS, FQNEAQ. Trimming left V 1 base short and J 5 bases short, with 17 bases between. The CDR3 is 16 residues long. Written as DNA, the CDR3 is TGTGCCAGCAGCTTAGTATCGCAGGGAGTAGGGTATGGCTACACCTTC. Translation: CASSLVSQGVGYGYTF.

The rearrangement joins TRBV3-1 to TRBJ1-5; 8 bases map to TRBD1. This CDR3 is 15 amino acids long. With V trimmed by 1 base and J by 7 bases, 6 bases remained unmatched. CDR1 and CDR2 (germline): LGHDT, YNNKEL (reference sequence). The CDR3 DNA follows: TGTGCCAGCAGCCAAGGTCCAGGGGGCGAGCAGCCCCAGCATTTT. Amino acids: CASSQGPGGEQPQHF.

There are many counts of this clonotype. The V call is TRBV5-4, the J call TRBJ2-3, with TRBD1 matching 7 bases. CDR1 SGHNT and CDR2 YYREEE come from the germline V gene (reference sequence). J lost 1 base, V lost 3 bases, and 2 bases had no gene match. There are 14 residues in the CDR3. The CDR3: CASSSDRGTDTQYF. Written as DNA, the CDR3 is TGTGCCAGCAGCTCCGACAGGGGCACAGATACGCAGTATTTT.

Comments on this clonotype: This sequence is one base from a far larger clone and is likely a read error. This chain links TRBV11-2 with TRBJ2-7; 8 bases are a match to TRBD2. This CDR3 is built from 15 residues. The germline V gene encodes CDR1 SGHAT and CDR2 FQNNGV. Losses at the gene ends were 4 bases for V and 7 bases for J; bases not matched to a gene: 12. CDR3 sequence (DNA): TGTGCCAGCAGCTCGTTAGCGGGGCTTTACAATGAGCAGTACTTC. Its protein is CASSSLAGLYNEQYF.

This sequence joins TRBV9 and TRBJ1-2; D not certain. The CDR3 is 14 residues long. CDR1 SGDLS and CDR2 YYNGEE come from the germline V gene. Deletions cut 1 base from V and 4 bases from J, with 11 bases between. The CDR3 here is CASSVRAGFYGYTF. The CDR3 DNA sequence: TGTGCCAGCAGCGTAAGGGCCGGGTTCTATGGCTACACCTTC.

This clonotype showed up many times. The DNA of the CDR3 is TGCGCCAGCAGCTTGGCTAGCGGGAGTTTGAGTGAGCAGTTCTTC. Its translation: CASSLASGSLSEQFF. The chain employs TRBV5-1 and TRBJ2-1; 10 positions match TRBD2. This CDR3 has 15 residues. Trimming removed 0 bases from V and 9 bases from J; junction bases left unmatched: 6. Per the germline V gene, CDR1 is SGHRS and CDR2 is YFSETQ.

The chain joins TRBV12-3 or TRBV12-4 to TRBJ1-1; no firm D call. Trimming took 2 bases from V and 2 from J, leaving 9 bases between them. This CDR3 is 14 amino acids long. The chain's CDR3 is CASSLKLRNTEAFF. The CDR3 nucleotides read TGTGCCAGCAGTTTAAAACTGAGAAACACTGAAGCTTTCTTT.

Many counts were recorded for this clonotype. The chain carries TRBV12-3 or TRBV12-4 and TRBJ1-5; D unclear. With 3 bases removed from V and 0 bases from J, the gap between germline ends came to 9 bases. The CDR3 is 15 amino acids. CDR3 amino acids: CASSFRLTSNQPQHF. CDR3 DNA sequence: TGTGCCAGCAGTTTTAGACTGACTAGCAATCAGCCCCAGCATTTT.

The chain joins TRBV10-3 to TRBJ2-7; weak D call: TRBD1 (5 bases). V lost 4 bases and J lost 0, with 7 bases in between. Germline V lookup: CDR1 ENHRY, CDR2 SYGVKD. CDR3 length: 13 residues. This chain's CDR3 is CAISGQSSYEQYF. For the CDR3, the DNA is TGTGCCATCAGTGGACAGAGCTCCTACGAGCAGTACTTC.

This clonotype was observed many times. The rearrangement uses TRBV27 and TRBJ1-1; a weak D match, TRBD1 (6 bases). V lost 6 bases to trimming and J lost 9 bases, with 20 bases between them. The CDR3 is 14 residues long. Germline V gives CDR1 MNHEY, CDR2 SMNVEV (reference sequence). The CDR3 here is CASSQSGGAGKAFF. In nucleotides, the CDR3 is TGTGCCAGCAGCCAAAGCGGGGGGGCCGGAAAAGCTTTCTTT.

The chain couples TRBV9 to TRBJ1-1; 8 positions agree with TRBD1. This CDR3 spans 13 amino acids. Trimming at V came to 4 bases and at J to 9 bases, leaving 8 bases not matched to a gene. In germline, CDR1 is SGDLS, CDR2 YYNGEE. In nucleotides, the CDR3 is TGTGCCAGCAGCCCATCGGACAGGGTTAAAGCTTTCTTT. Amino acid sequence: CASSPSDRVKAFF.

This chain joins TRBV14 and TRBJ2-7; D might be TRBD1 (6 bases). CDR3 length equals 15 residues. V was shortened by 2 bases and J by 2 bases, with 13 bases between the two germline ends. Germline V CDR1 and CDR2: SGHDN, FVKESK. CDR3 sequence reads: CASSQLRDTPYEQYF. DNA of the CDR3: TGTGCCAGCAGCCAACTTCGGGACACCCCCTACGAGCAGTACTTC.

This clonotype was counted between two and nine times. This chain connects TRBV5-4 to TRBJ2-1; D is perhaps TRBD2 (6 bases). CDR3 size: 13 residues. Deletions cut 5 bases from V and 6 bases from J, with 12 bases between. The V gene's germline CDR1 is SGHNT and CDR2 YYREEE (reference sequence). The CDR3 bases are TGTGCCAGCAGTCCGGGACTGGCCAATGAGCAGTTCTTC. Translation gives CASSPGLANEQFF. The full variable domain, completed using reference TRBV5-4 and TRBJ2-1, is ETGVTQSPTHLIKTRGQQVTLRCSSQSGHNTVSWYQQALGQGPQFIFQYYREEENGRGNFPPRFSGLQFPNYSSELNVNALELDDSALYLCASSPGLANEQFFGPGTRLTVL.

This clonotype occurred many times. This chain joins TRBV28 and TRBJ2-5; TRBD1 agrees at 7 bases. The germline gives CDR1 MDHEN, CDR2 SYDVKM. The V gene end was trimmed by 5 bases and the J gene end by 3 bases; junction bases not matched to a gene: 6. The CDR3 covers 14 residues. The CDR3 coding sequence is TGTGCCAGCAGTGAAGGACAGGAGGAAGAGACCCAGTACTTC. Its translation: CASSEGQEEETQYF.

With regard to this clonotype: A far larger clone lies a single base away; this is likely a read error. This chain uses TRBV29-1 with TRBJ2-1; D gene unclear. CDR3 length: 13 amino acids. V was cut by 5 bases and J by 13 bases, with 21 bases left in between. Germline V gene data show CDR1 as SQVTM and CDR2 as ANQGSEA. As DNA, the CDR3 is TGCAGCGTTTTCAGACCTCAAGAGGTGACCCAGTTCTTC. Encoded protein: CSVFRPQEVTQFF.